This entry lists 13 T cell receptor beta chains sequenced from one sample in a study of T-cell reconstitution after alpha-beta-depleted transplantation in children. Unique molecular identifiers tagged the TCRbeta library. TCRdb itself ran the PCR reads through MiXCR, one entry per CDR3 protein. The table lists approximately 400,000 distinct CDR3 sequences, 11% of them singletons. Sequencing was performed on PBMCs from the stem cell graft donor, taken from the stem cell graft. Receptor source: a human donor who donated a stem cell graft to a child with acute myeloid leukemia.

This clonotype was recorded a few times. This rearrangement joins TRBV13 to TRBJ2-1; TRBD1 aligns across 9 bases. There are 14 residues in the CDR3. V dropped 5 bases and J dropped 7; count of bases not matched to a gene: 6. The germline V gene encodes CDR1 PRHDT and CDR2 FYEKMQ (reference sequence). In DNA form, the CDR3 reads TGTGCCAGCAGCAAGACAGGGGGAAGTAATGAGCAGTTCTTC. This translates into CASSKTGGSNEQFF.

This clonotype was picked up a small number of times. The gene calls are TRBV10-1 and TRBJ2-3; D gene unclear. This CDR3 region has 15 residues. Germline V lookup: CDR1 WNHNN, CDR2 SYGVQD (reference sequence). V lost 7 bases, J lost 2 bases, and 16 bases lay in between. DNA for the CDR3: TGCGCCAGCACACCGCCGTTACAGCCCACAGATACGCAGTATTTT. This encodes CASTPPLQPTDTQYF.

This chain's CDR3 is CASRKGQGALMNTEAFF. The DNA of the CDR3 is TGTGCCAGCAGAAAGGGACAGGGGGCTCTAATGAACACTGAAGCTTTCTTT. The chain uses TRBV6-1 and TRBJ1-1, with 12 nucleotides matching TRBD1. The germline V gene has CDR1 MNHNS and CDR2 SASEGT. CDR3 length: 17 amino acids. The J segment lost 0 bases and the V segment lost 6 bases, leaving 8 bases of the junction unmatched.

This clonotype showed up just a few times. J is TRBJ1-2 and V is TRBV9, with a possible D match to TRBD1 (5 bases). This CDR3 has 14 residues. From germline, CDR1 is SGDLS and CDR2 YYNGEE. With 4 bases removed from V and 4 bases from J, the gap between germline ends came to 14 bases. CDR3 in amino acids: CASSLTPGVYGYTF. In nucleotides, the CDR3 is TGTGCCAGCAGCCTAACCCCGGGGGTCTATGGCTACACCTTC.

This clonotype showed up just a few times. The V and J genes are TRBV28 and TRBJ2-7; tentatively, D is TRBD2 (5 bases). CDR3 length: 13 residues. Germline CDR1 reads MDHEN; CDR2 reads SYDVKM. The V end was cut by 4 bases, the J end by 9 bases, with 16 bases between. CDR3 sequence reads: CASSSGKLRWQYV. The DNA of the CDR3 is TGTGCCAGCAGTTCCGGGAAACTTCGGTGGCAGTACGTC.

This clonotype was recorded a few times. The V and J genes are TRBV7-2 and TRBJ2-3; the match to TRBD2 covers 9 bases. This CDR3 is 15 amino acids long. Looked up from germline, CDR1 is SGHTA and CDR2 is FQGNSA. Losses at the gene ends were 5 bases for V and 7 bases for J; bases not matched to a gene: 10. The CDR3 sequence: CASSRAASGAHTQYF. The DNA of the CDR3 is TGTGCCAGCAGCCGAGCGGCTAGCGGGGCACATACGCAGTATTTT.

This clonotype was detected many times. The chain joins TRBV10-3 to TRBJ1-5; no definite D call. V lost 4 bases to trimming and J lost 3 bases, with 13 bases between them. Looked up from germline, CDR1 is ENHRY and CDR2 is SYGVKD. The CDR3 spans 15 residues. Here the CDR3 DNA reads TGTGCCATCAGTGGAGTGGGCAGGAACAATCAGCCCCAGCATTTT. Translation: CAISGVGRNNQPQHF.

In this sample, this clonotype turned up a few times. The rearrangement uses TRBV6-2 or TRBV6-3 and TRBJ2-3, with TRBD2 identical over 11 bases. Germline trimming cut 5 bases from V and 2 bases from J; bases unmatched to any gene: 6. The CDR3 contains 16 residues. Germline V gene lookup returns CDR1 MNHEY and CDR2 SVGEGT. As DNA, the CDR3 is TGTGCCAGCAGTGAACTAGCGGGGGCCGCCACAGATACGCAGTATTTT. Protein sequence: CASSELAGAATDTQYF.

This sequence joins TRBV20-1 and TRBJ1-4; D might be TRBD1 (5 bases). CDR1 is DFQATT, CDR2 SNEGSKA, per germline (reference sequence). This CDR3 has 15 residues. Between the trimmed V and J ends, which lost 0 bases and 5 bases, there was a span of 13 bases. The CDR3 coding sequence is TGCAGTGCTAGAGATCCGGCAGGGTCGAATGAAAAACTGTTTTTT. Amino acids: CSARDPAGSNEKLFF.

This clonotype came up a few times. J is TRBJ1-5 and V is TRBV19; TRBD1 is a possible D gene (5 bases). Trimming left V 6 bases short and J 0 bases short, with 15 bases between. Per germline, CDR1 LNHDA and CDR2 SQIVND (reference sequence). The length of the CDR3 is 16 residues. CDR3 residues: CASSLPRQTSNQPQHF. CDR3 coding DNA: TGTGCCAGTAGCCTACCCAGACAGACTAGCAATCAGCCCCAGCATTTT.

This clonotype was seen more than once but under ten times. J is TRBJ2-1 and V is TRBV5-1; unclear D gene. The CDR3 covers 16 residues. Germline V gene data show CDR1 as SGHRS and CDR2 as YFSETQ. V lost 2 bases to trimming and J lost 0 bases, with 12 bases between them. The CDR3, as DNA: TGCGCCAGCAGCTTAAGCGTGTCCCGCTCCTACAATGAGCAGTTCTTC. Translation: CASSLSVSRSYNEQFF.

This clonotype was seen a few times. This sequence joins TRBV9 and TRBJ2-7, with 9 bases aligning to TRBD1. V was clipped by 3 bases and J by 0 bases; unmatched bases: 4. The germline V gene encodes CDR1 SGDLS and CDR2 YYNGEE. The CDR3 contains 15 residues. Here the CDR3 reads CASSAGTGRSYEQYF. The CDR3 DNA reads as TGTGCCAGCAGCGCCGGGACAGGGCGCTCCTACGAGCAGTACTTC. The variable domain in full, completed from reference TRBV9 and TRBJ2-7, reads DSGVTQTPKHLITATGQRVTLRCSPRSGDLSVYWYQQSLDQGLQFLIQYYNGEERAKGNILERFSAQQFPDLHSELNLSSLELGDSALYFCASSAGTGRSYEQYFGPGTRLTVT.

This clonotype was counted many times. The DNA for the CDR3 is TGTGCCAGCAGCCAGCCGGGGGAGGGGGGCCTAGAGACCCAGTACTTC. Translation: CASSQPGEGGLETQYF. This chain connects TRBV5-6 to TRBJ2-5, with a possible D match to TRBD2 (7 bases). V was clipped by 4 bases and J by 4 bases, with 20 bases between them. The CDR3 consists of 16 residues. CDR1 and CDR2 (germline): SGHDT, YYEEEE.